The 23 T cell receptor beta chains reported below all come from one sample, sequenced in a study of radiotherapy plus CTLA-4 blockade in lung cancer (dated by TCRdb to the late 2010s). Library method: the immunoSEQ multiplex PCR assay. TCRdb holds this immuneACCESS table with in-frame rearrangements only. Some clones are missing; in checked studies, unresolved V genes explain under half, and the rest has no known cause. The sample table records roughly 76,000 clones; approximately 73% of these occur just once. The ten largest clones capture more than 8% of the sample. Sequencing used peripheral blood, obtained from a patient treated with radiotherapy plus ipilimumab. The receptors were gathered from a human donor with non-small cell lung cancer whose response to radiotherapy plus ipilimumab could not be evaluated.

This chain connects TRBV6-1 to TRBJ1-2; D uncertain. V gave up 4 bases and J gave up 3 bases, with 9 bases separating them. Germline CDR1 and CDR2: MNHNS and SASEGT. The CDR3 has 13 residues. CDR3 DNA: TGTGCCAGCAGTGCAAGGCAGGACTATGGCTACACCTTC. It specifies CASSARQDYGYTF.

This clone was recorded once. The CDR3 nucleotides are TGTGCCAGCAGCGTGGGACAGGGGGCTAACACAGATACGCAGTATTTT. Its translation is CASSVGQGANTDTQYF. This sequence joins TRBV5-4 and TRBJ2-3, with TRBD1 identical over 12 bases. This CDR3 has 16 amino acids. Trimming removed 4 bases from V and 2 bases from J; junction bases left unmatched: 5. In germline, CDR1 is SGHNT, CDR2 YYREEE (reference sequence). The full variable domain, rest sourced from reference TRBV5-4 and TRBJ2-3, is ETGVTQSPTHLIKTRGQQVTLRCSSQSGHNTVSWYQQALGQGPQFIFQYYREEENGRGNFPPRFSGLQFPNYSSELNVNALELDDSALYLCASSVGQGANTDTQYFGPGTRLTVL.

The rearrangement uses TRBV28 and TRBJ1-4, with 10 bases matching TRBD1. This CDR3 spans 15 amino acids. Germline V gene lookup returns CDR1 MDHEN and CDR2 SYDVKM. V shed 5 bases and J 6 bases; nucleotides not matched to a gene: 6. The CDR3 DNA reads TGTGCCAGCAGTCGACCGACAGGGGGCCATGAAAAACTGTTTTTT. Protein: CASSRPTGGHEKLFF.

The table lists this clone with a few counts. This sequence joins TRBV11-3 and TRBJ2-7, with a tentative D call TRBD1 (6 bases). This CDR3 spans 15 amino acids. V was pared by 0 bases and J by 2 bases, with 11 bases between. Germline CDR1 SGHNT, CDR2 YENEEA. The CDR3 DNA reads as TGTGCCAGCAGCTTAGAGCAGGGGCCTACCTACGAGCAGTACTTC. Translated, it gives CASSLEQGPTYEQYF.

This chain links TRBV4-3 with TRBJ2-2; D is unresolved. Trimming pared 0 bases from V and 6 bases from J, leaving 17 bases between. Looked up from germline, CDR1 is LGHNA and CDR2 is YSLEER. This CDR3 is built from 17 residues. CDR3: CASSQDGLLRSAGELFF. CDR3 in DNA: TGCGCCAGCAGCCAAGATGGTTTACTGAGATCGGCCGGGGAGCTGTTTTTT.

This clone was found a few times. The chain joins TRBV10-1 to TRBJ2-7; the match to TRBD1 covers 9 bases. This CDR3 has 15 residues. V was pared by 6 bases and J by 0 bases, with 6 bases of the junction left unmatched. Germline loops: CDR1 WNHNN, CDR2 SYGVQD (reference sequence). In DNA form, the CDR3 reads TGCGCCAGCAGCTACGGGACAGGGAGCTCCTACGAGCAGTACTTC. It is translated as CASSYGTGSSYEQYF.

The genes are TRBV4-1 and TRBJ1-2, with 7 bases matching TRBD1. The CDR3 extends over 15 amino acids. The germline CDR1 and CDR2 sequences are MGHRA and YSYEKL. The V gene end was trimmed by 3 bases and the J gene end by 3 bases; junction bases not matched to a gene: 7. Written as DNA, the CDR3 is TGCGCCAGCAGCCAGCACAGGGGTGCGGACTATGGCTACACCTTC. Encoded protein: CASSQHRGADYGYTF.

V gene TRBV27 combines with J gene TRBJ1-1, with D uncertain. CDR3 length: 14 amino acids. The V end was cut by 3 bases, the J end by 1 base, with 9 bases between. Germline assignment: CDR1 MNHEY and CDR2 SMNVEV (reference sequence). CDR3 nucleotides: TGTGCCAGCAGTTTTGGTGCGGGGAACACTGAAGCTTTCTTT. This codes for CASSFGAGNTEAFF.

The rearrangement uses TRBV2 and TRBJ1-5, with TRBD1 as a possible D gene (5 bases). Germline V lookup: CDR1 SNHLY, CDR2 FYNNEI. This CDR3 region has 14 residues. The V and J ends lost 11 bases and 3 bases respectively, with 17 bases between them. Here the CDR3 reads CASWGGVLNQPQHF. Here the CDR3 DNA reads TGTGCCTCCTGGGGGGGGGTCCTCAATCAGCCCCAGCATTTT.

The chain is built from TRBV2 and TRBJ1-2, with 8 bases aligning to TRBD1. V shed 4 bases and J 3 bases; nucleotides not matched to a gene: 4. Germline loops: CDR1 SNHLY, CDR2 FYNNEI. CDR3 length: 14 amino acids. In nucleotides, the CDR3 is TGTGCCAGCAGTGTGTTGACAGGGGACTATGGCTACACCTTC. Translating gives CASSVLTGDYGYTF.

The rearrangement joins TRBV6-5 to TRBJ1-2; maybe TRBD1 (5 bases). The CDR3 contains 14 residues. Germline CDR1 and CDR2: MNHEY and SVGAGI. The ends were cut back, 5 bases at V and 5 bases at J, with 15 bases in the middle. CDR3 sequence (DNA): TGTGCCAGCAGTCCCCGGAGGGGCGAGTATGGCTACACCTTC. Protein product: CASSPRRGEYGYTF.

The chain couples TRBV6-5 to TRBJ2-5; 8 bases are shared with TRBD2. TRBJ2-7 explains the end of the DNA better; the J call may be wrong. CDR1 and CDR2 (germline): MNHEY, SVGAGI. The CDR3 totals 15 residues. DNA of the CDR3: TGTGCCAGCAGTTCGGGAGGGGGGGGTCCATACGAGCAGTACTTC. Protein: CASSSGGGGPYEQYF.

CDR3 sequence reads: CASRPGTGALRPLHF. The DNA of the CDR3 is TGTGCCAGCAGGCCCGGGACAGGGGCCCTGAGGCCCCTCCACTTT. This chain joins TRBV28 and TRBJ1-6; 10 nucleotides line up with TRBD1. Germline assignment: CDR1 MDHEN and CDR2 SYDVKM. The CDR3 runs to 15 residues. J was trimmed by 13 bases and V by 6 bases; bases with no gene match: 12.

V gene TRBV28 combines with J gene TRBJ2-2; tentative D call: TRBD2 (6 bases). V lost 2 bases and J 2 bases, leaving 9 bases between the germline ends. This CDR3 comprises 15 residues. Looked up from germline, CDR1 is MDHEN and CDR2 is SYDVKM. The CDR3 is CASSLPGVNTGELFF. The CDR3, as DNA: TGTGCCAGCAGTTTACCGGGGGTAAACACCGGGGAGCTGTTTTTT.

The chain carries TRBV5-6 and TRBJ2-5, with 11 bases matching TRBD2. The length of the CDR3 is 15 residues. Germline V gene sequence: CDR1 SGHDT, CDR2 YYEEEE. The V and J ends lost 1 base and 2 bases, in that order; junction bases with no gene match: 1. The CDR3 bases are TGTGCCAGCAGCTTGACTAGCGGGGGTCAAGAGACCCAGTACTTC. Protein product: CASSLTSGGQETQYF.

The genes are TRBV2 and TRBJ2-5, with D possibly being TRBD2 (6 bases). This CDR3 comprises 13 residues. Trimming took off 7 bases at V and 1 base at J, with 10 bases between the two ends. CDR1 and CDR2 (germline): SNHLY, FYNNEI. The CDR3 here is CASIRDFQETQYF. CDR3 sequence (DNA): TGTGCCAGCATCCGGGACTTCCAAGAGACCCAGTACTTC.

In regard to this clone: The CDR3 carries no conserved terminal phenylalanine or tryptophan, so it likely arises from a read error. The chain recombines TRBV4-1 with TRBJ1-2; 8 bases fit TRBD1. The trim removed 4 bases at V and 8 bases at J, leaving 15 bases unmatched. The germline gives CDR1 MGHRA, CDR2 YSYEKL. This CDR3 region has 16 residues. For the CDR3, the DNA is TGCGCCAGCAGCCCTGAAGCCGGGACAGGCGTTCGAGGCTACACCTCC. Translated: CASSPEAGTGVRGYTS.

V gene TRBV6-4 combines with J gene TRBJ2-7; 8 bases are a match to TRBD2. This CDR3 is built from 16 residues. From germline, CDR1 is MRHNA and CDR2 SNTAGT. V lost 8 bases, J lost 2 bases, and 14 bases stayed unmatched. The CDR3 nucleotides read TGTGCCAGCTCAGTGATGGGAACTAGCGGTCCCTACGAGCAGTACTTC. It specifies CASSVMGTSGPYEQYF.

In its sample, this clone was seen a few times. The chain is built from TRBV7-9 and TRBJ1-2, with D possibly being TRBD1 (6 bases). V was pared by 4 bases and J by 8 bases, with 17 bases between. The CDR3 consists of 14 residues. Germline CDR1 reads SEHNR; CDR2 reads FQNEAQ (reference sequence). The CDR3 DNA is TGTGCCAGCAGCTCAGCGGACAGTTATAACGGCTACACCTTC. Translation: CASSSADSYNGYTF.

The chain links TRBV7-9 to TRBJ1-1; 9 bases line up with TRBD1. The junction had 11 bases not matched to a gene; V was cut back by 7 bases and J by 5 bases. The CDR3 extends over 15 amino acids. The germline V gene encodes CDR1 SEHNR and CDR2 FQNEAQ (reference sequence). The DNA for the CDR3 is TGTGCCAGCACCCCGTTGGGGACAGGGTTGACTGAAGCTTTCTTT. Amino acid sequence: CASTPLGTGLTEAFF.

V is TRBV7-9 and J is TRBJ1-1, with 12 bases that match TRBD1. The germline V gene encodes CDR1 SEHNR and CDR2 FQNEAQ (reference sequence). Germline trimming cut 2 bases from V and 5 bases from J; bases unmatched to any gene: 6. CDR3 length: 16 residues. CDR3 loop: CASSLSGTGGRTEAFF. The DNA of the CDR3 is TGTGCCAGCAGCTTATCCGGGACAGGGGGCCGGACTGAAGCTTTCTTT.

The chain carries TRBV6-5 and TRBJ2-7, with D maybe TRBD2 (6 bases). The germline CDR1 and CDR2 sequences are MNHEY and SVGAGI. Trimming removed 6 bases from V and 2 bases from J, with 14 bases in between. The CDR3 covers 14 residues. In nucleotides, the CDR3 is TGTGCCAGCAGAAGGGACTCCCAAACCTACGAGCAGTACTTC. Encoded protein: CASRRDSQTYEQYF.

This chain uses TRBV6-1 with TRBJ2-7; D is uncertain. The CDR3 is 13 residues long. V was trimmed by 7 bases and J by 3 bases, leaving 13 bases between them. From germline, CDR1 is MNHNS and CDR2 SASEGT. The chain's CDR3 is CASTTAPLYEQYF. CDR3 DNA: TGTGCCAGCACTACAGCTCCCCTCTACGAGCAGTACTTC.